Listed here are 21 T cell receptor beta chains from one sample, sequenced in a study of T cell responses to AZD1222 COVID-19 vaccine (dated by TCRdb to about 2021). Sample time point, as interpreted from the label and publication: baseline before first vaccination. The method was the immunoSEQ multiplex PCR assay. TCRdb carries this immuneACCESS record with in-frame sequences only. Its versions omit some clonotypes, under half of them owing to an unresolved V gene in the studies checked, with the rest unexplained. The sample yields around 120,000 clones; approximately 96% were counted once. Roughly 2% of the sample is held by the ten biggest clonotypes. Sequences were derived from peripheral blood, sampled on day 0 of AZD1222 vaccination. These receptors came from an adult in good health.

J is TRBJ2-7 and V is TRBV9; D is possibly TRBD1 (5 bases). Trimming stripped 4 bases from V and 0 bases from J, with 14 bases between. Germline CDR1 and CDR2: SGDLS and YYNGEE. The CDR3 loop spans 15 amino acids. The CDR3 bases are TGTGCCAGCAGCCTAGGGCAGGACAACTCCTACGAGCAGTACTTC. It is translated as CASSLGQDNSYEQYF. Full variable domain (outside the CDR3, taken from reference TRBV9 and TRBJ2-7): DSGVTQTPKHLITATGQRVTLRCSPRSGDLSVYWYQQSLDQGLQFLIQYYNGEERAKGNILERFSAQQFPDLHSELNLSSLELGDSALYFCASSLGQDNSYEQYFGPGTRLTVT.

The rearrangement links TRBV11-2 to TRBJ1-4; D might be TRBD1 (5 bases). The germline CDR1 and CDR2 sequences are SGHAT and FQNNGV. The V end was cut by 4 bases, the J end by 10 bases, with 13 bases between. The CDR3 sequence is 13 residues long. CDR3 loop: CASSSLRDSKLFF. The CDR3, as DNA: TGTGCCAGCAGCTCGCTAAGGGACTCAAAACTGTTTTTT. The full variable domain, rest sourced from reference TRBV11-2 and TRBJ1-4, is EAGVAQSPRYKIIEKRQSVAFWCNPISGHATLYWYQQILGQGPKLLIQFQNNGVVDDSQLPKDRFSAERLKGVDSTLKIQPAKLEDSAVYLCASSSLRDSKLFFGSGTQLSVL.

The table lists this clone with a count of one. The chain links TRBV19 to TRBJ2-2, with D unclear. CDR3 length equals 14 residues. V gave up 6 bases and J gave up 2 bases, with 10 bases separating them. Per germline, CDR1 LNHDA and CDR2 SQIVND (reference sequence). The CDR3 DNA follows: TGTGCCAGTAGCGATTTGGTTAACACCGGGGAGCTGTTTTTT. Translation: CASSDLVNTGELFF.

V gene TRBV15 combines with J gene TRBJ1-4; D is ambiguous. The ends were cut back, 0 bases at V and 8 bases at J, with 13 bases in the middle. This CDR3 region has 15 residues. From germline, CDR1 is LNHNV and CDR2 YYDKDF (reference sequence). The CDR3 loop reads CATSREDLSKEKLFF. DNA for the CDR3: TGTGCCACCAGCAGAGAGGACCTATCGAAGGAAAAACTGTTTTTT. The full variable domain, in which reference TRBV15 and TRBJ1-4 provide the parts outside the CDR3, is DAMVIQNPRYQVTQFGKPVTLSCSQTLNHNVMYWYQQKSSQAPKLLFHYYDKDFNNEADTPDNFQSRRPNTSFCFLDIRSPGLGDTAMYLCATSREDLSKEKLFFGSGTQLSVL.

The V and J genes are TRBV30 and TRBJ1-5, with 8 bases identical to TRBD1. The germline gives CDR1 GTSNPN, CDR2 SVGIG (reference sequence). The CDR3 runs to 15 residues. Germline trimming cut 4 bases from V and 4 bases from J; bases unmatched to any gene: 9. The CDR3 here is CAWTHTGGPNQPQHF. The CDR3 nucleotides read TGTGCCTGGACTCATACAGGGGGACCAAATCAGCCCCAGCATTTT.

The chain recombines TRBV5-8 with TRBJ1-5, with TRBD1 as a possible D gene (6 bases). The CDR3 extends over 17 amino acids. Per the germline V gene, CDR1 is SGHTS and CDR2 is YDEGEE. V was cut by 0 bases and J by 3 bases, with 16 bases left in between. CDR3 DNA sequence: TGTGCCAGCAGCTTGGATGGCCAGGGGCGATCCAATCAGCCCCAGCATTTT. Translated, it gives CASSLDGQGRSNQPQHF.

This sequence joins TRBV13 and TRBJ2-1, with D perhaps TRBD2 (7 bases). The CDR3 has 15 residues. The germline V gene has CDR1 PRHDT and CDR2 FYEKMQ (reference sequence). The V and J ends lost 4 bases and 4 bases respectively, with 14 bases between them. CDR3 nucleotides: TGTGCCAGCAGCTCGGGGGGCTCAGGGTACAATGAGCAGTTCTTC. It translates to CASSSGGSGYNEQFF.

The chain employs TRBV19 and TRBJ2-4; 7 bases map to TRBD1. The CDR3 runs to 14 residues. CDR1 is LNHDA, CDR2 SQIVND, per germline (reference sequence). V gave up 4 bases and J gave up 4 bases; unmatched junction bases: 4. Here the CDR3 DNA reads TGTGCCAGTAGTAATCCGGGACAGAAAAACATTCAGTACTTC. Translating it yields CASSNPGQKNIQYF.

The gene calls are TRBV4-3 and TRBJ1-4, with 7 bases aligning to TRBD1. CDR3 length: 15 residues. J gave up 5 bases and V 1 base, and 4 bases lay outside the gene matches. Germline V lookup: CDR1 LGHNA, CDR2 YSLEER. This chain's CDR3 is CASSQGGTENEKLFF. In DNA, the CDR3 is TGCGCCAGCAGCCAAGGGGGGACAGAGAATGAAAAACTGTTTTTT.

The chain is built from TRBV4-1 and TRBJ1-2; weak D call: TRBD1 (6 bases). The CDR3 has 20 residues. The V gene's germline CDR1 is MGHRA and CDR2 YSYEKL. V was shortened by 1 base and J by 1 base, with 25 bases between the two germline ends. This CDR3 is CASSQVFRRTGPPFNYGYTF. In DNA, the CDR3 is TGCGCCAGCAGCCAAGTCTTTCGGCGAACAGGGCCGCCGTTTAACTATGGCTACACCTTC.

A single count supports this clone. The chain links TRBV28 to TRBJ2-7; D call uncertain. The CDR3 consists of 14 residues. CDR1 and CDR2 from the germline V gene are MDHEN and SYDVKM. Trimming removed 6 bases from V and 5 bases from J, with 17 bases in between. The CDR3 reads CASRTYKPGDEQYF. The CDR3 coding sequence is TGTGCCAGCAGAACCTACAAGCCTGGCGACGAGCAGTACTTC.

The chain is built from TRBV4-1 and TRBJ1-3; a possible D gene is TRBD1 (5 bases). Deletions cut 6 bases from V and 4 bases from J, with 28 bases between. The CDR3 totals 19 residues. The V gene's germline CDR1 is MGHRA and CDR2 YSYEKL. CDR3 amino acids: CASRTLGLQERGVGNTIYF. The CDR3 DNA reads as TGCGCCAGCAGAACCCTAGGACTGCAAGAAAGGGGAGTGGGAAACACCATATATTTT.

V is TRBV14 and J is TRBJ1-6; D is uncertain. V dropped 3 bases and J dropped 7 bases, with 1 base sitting between them. Germline CDR1 reads SGHDN; CDR2 reads FVKESK. The CDR3 spans 11 residues. CDR3 bases: TGTGCCAGCAGCCACAATTCACCCCTCCACTTT. Translating gives CASSHNSPLHF.

The rearrangement uses TRBV28 and TRBJ2-3; D not certain. The CDR3 consists of 15 residues. CDR1 is MDHEN, CDR2 SYDVKM, per germline. V lost 5 bases, J lost 2 bases, and 14 bases lay in between. The CDR3 reads CASSRSYSHTDTQYF. CDR3 nucleotide sequence: TGTGCCAGCAGTCGGTCCTACAGTCACACAGATACGCAGTATTTT.

V gene TRBV30 combines with J gene TRBJ2-5; 7 bases line up with TRBD2. The CDR3 length is 14 residues. V gave up 2 bases and J gave up 2 bases; unmatched junction bases: 5. Per germline, CDR1 GTSNPN and CDR2 SVGIG (reference sequence). CDR3 sequence (DNA): TGTGCCTGGAGTTGGGGGGGAGGACAAGAGACCCAGTACTTC. Amino acid sequence: CAWSWGGGQETQYF.

The chain carries TRBV19 and TRBJ1-5; no reliable D call. CDR3 length: 15 residues. Germline CDR1 LNHDA, CDR2 SQIVND (reference sequence). V lost 3 bases and J lost 0, with 9 bases in between. The DNA for the CDR3 is TGTGCCAGTAGTATCGCGCCGGATAGCAATCAGCCCCAGCATTTT. Its protein product is CASSIAPDSNQPQHF. The variable domain in full, with the rest retrieved from reference TRBV19 and TRBJ1-5, is DGGITQSPKYLFRKEGQNVTLSCEQNLNHDAMYWYRQDPGQGLRLIYYSQIVNDFQKGDIAEGYSVSREKKESFPLTVTSAQKNPTAFYLCASSIAPDSNQPQHFGDGTRLSIL.

This clone has just one count. The rearrangement joins TRBV5-1 to TRBJ1-1; D uncertain. The CDR3 has 12 amino acids. V shed 0 bases and J shed 4 bases, with 4 bases lying between them. Looked up from germline, CDR1 is SGHRS and CDR2 is YFSETQ. The CDR3 sequence: CASSLDLTEAFF. In DNA form, the CDR3 reads TGCGCCAGCAGCTTGGACCTCACTGAAGCTTTCTTT.

The J gene is TRBJ1-2, the V gene TRBV7-9, with D hard to call. The CDR3 consists of 15 residues. Germline CDR1 SEHNR, CDR2 FQNEAQ (reference sequence). Trimming took off 2 bases at V and 4 bases at J, with 14 bases between the two ends. CDR3 nucleotides: TGTGCCAGCAGCTTAATAAAGGGCCCGGCCTATGGCTACACCTTC. Its protein is CASSLIKGPAYGYTF. The full variable domain, in which reference TRBV7-9 and TRBJ1-2 provide the parts outside the CDR3, is DTGVSQNPRHKITKRGQNVTFRCDPISEHNRLYWYRQTLGQGPEFLTYFQNEAQLEKSRLLSDRFSAERPKGSFSTLEIQRTEQGDSAMYLCASSLIKGPAYGYTFGSGTRLTVV.

The chain joins TRBV6-5 to TRBJ1-1; D possibly corresponds to TRBD1 (5 bases). Looked up from germline, CDR1 is MNHEY and CDR2 is SVGAGI. V lost 8 bases and J 2 bases, leaving 12 bases between the germline ends. CDR3 length: 13 residues. The CDR3 region has the DNA TGTGCCAGCTGGGGCAGTCAAAACACTGAAGCTTTCTTT. This gives the protein CASWGSQNTEAFF.

The CDR3 loop reads CASSQVLDTNTEAFF. CDR3 in DNA: TGTGCCAGCAGCCAAGTCCTGGACACGAACACTGAAGCTTTCTTT. The chain is built from TRBV3-1 (or the pseudogene TRBV3-2) and TRBJ1-1; D is perhaps TRBD1 (5 bases). The CDR3 spans 15 residues. Germline CDR1 reads LGHDT; CDR2 reads YNNKEL (reference sequence). The V end lost 1 base, the J end lost 1 base, and 10 bases lay between the germline ends.

The V gene is TRBV11-3, the J gene TRBJ1-1, with a possible D match to TRBD1 (6 bases). The CDR3 extends over 15 amino acids. The V and J ends lost 5 bases and 4 bases respectively, with 17 bases between them. Germline lookup yields CDR1 SGHNT and CDR2 YENEEA. CDR3 sequence (DNA): TGTGCCAGCAGCCACATACGGGGGCAGGGCACTGAAGCTTTCTTT. This translates into CASSHIRGQGTEAFF.